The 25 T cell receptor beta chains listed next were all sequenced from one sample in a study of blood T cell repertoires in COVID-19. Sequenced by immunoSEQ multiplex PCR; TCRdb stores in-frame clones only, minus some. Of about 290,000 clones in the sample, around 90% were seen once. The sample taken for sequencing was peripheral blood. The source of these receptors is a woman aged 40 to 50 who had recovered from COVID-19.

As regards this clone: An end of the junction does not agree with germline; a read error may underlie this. CDR3 region: CASSLERGRTVF. The CDR3 DNA reads TGTGCCAGCAGCTTAGAAAGGGGGCGCACGGTCTTC. The rearrangement joins TRBV11-2 to TRBJ2-1; 7 bases are a match to TRBD1. This CDR3 spans 12 amino acids. Germline V gene data show CDR1 as SGHAT and CDR2 as FQNNGV.

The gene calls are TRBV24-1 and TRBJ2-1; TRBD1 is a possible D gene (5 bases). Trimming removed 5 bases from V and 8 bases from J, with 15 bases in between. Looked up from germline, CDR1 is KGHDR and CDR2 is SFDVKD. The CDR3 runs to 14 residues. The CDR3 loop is CATSVRTHTDEQFF. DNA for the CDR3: TGTGCCACCAGTGTTAGGACACACACGGATGAGCAGTTCTTC.

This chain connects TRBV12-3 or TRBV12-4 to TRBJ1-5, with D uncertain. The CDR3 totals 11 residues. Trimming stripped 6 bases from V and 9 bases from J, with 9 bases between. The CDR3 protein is CASSRPGPQHF. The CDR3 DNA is TGTGCCAGCAGCCGGCCGGGGCCCCAGCATTTT.

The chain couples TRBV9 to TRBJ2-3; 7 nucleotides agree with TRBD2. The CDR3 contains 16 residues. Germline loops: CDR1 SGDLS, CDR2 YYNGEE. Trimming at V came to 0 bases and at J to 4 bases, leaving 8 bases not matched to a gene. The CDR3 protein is CASSVEVAAGADTQYF. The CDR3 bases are TGTGCCAGCAGCGTAGAAGTAGCGGCGGGAGCAGATACGCAGTATTTT.

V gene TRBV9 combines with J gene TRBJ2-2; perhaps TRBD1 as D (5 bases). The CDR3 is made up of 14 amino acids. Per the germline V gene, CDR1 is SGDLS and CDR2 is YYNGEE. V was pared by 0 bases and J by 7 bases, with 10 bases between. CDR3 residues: CASSVATRDGELFF. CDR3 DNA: TGTGCCAGCAGCGTAGCTACCAGGGACGGGGAGCTGTTTTTT.

The CDR3 nucleotides read TGCAGCGTTGGTAGGGCAGGAGGAACAGAGACCCAGTACTTC. Translating it yields CSVGRAGGTETQYF. The chain carries TRBV29-1 and TRBJ2-5; tentative D call: TRBD2 (5 bases). The CDR3 runs 14 residues. Trimming shortened V by 4 bases and J by 4 bases, and 16 bases separated the two germline ends. CDR1 is SQVTM, CDR2 ANQGSEA, per germline.

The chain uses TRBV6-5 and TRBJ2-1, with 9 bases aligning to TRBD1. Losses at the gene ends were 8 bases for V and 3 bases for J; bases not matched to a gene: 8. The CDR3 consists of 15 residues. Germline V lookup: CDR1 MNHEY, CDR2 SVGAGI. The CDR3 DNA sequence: TGTGCCAGCGGTTGGACAGGGGACCGCTACAATGAGCAGTTCTTC. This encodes CASGWTGDRYNEQFF.

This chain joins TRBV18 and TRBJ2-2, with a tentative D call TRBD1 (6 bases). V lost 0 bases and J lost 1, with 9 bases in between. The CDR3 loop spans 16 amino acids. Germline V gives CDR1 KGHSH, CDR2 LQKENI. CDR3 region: CASSPPQGRNTGELFF. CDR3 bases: TGTGCCAGCTCACCACCCCAGGGGCGGAACACCGGGGAGCTGTTTTTT. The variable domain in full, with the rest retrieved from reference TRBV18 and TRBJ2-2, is NAGVMQNPRHLVRRRGQEARLRCSPMKGHSHVYWYRQLPEEGLKFMVYLQKENIIDESGMPKERFSAEFPKEGPSILRIQQVVRGDSAAYFCASSPPQGRNTGELFFGEGSRLTVL.

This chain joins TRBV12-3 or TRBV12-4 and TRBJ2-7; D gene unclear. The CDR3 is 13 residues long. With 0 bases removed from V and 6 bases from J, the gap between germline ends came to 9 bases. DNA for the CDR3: TGTGCCAGCAGTTTAGCGATAACAACCGAGCAGTACTTC. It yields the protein CASSLAITTEQYF.

The CDR3 coding sequence is TGTGCCATCAGTGATCCGGGGGGGGAGCAGTTCTTC. This encodes CAISDPGGEQFF. The chain is built from TRBV10-3 and TRBJ2-1; 8 bases line up with TRBD2. The CDR3 is made up of 12 amino acids. The trim removed 3 bases at V and 10 bases at J, leaving 2 bases unmatched. The germline gives CDR1 ENHRY, CDR2 SYGVKD.

The CDR3 reads CASSALASNTGELFF. The CDR3 DNA is TGTGCCAGCAGTGCACTAGCGTCGAACACCGGGGAGCTGTTTTTT. The chain carries TRBV7-3 and TRBJ2-2, with 7 nucleotides matching TRBD2. CDR3 length: 15 residues. Germline-derived CDR1 and CDR2 are SGHTA and FQGTGA. With 6 bases clipped from V and 0 bases from J, the junction kept 4 bases outside the gene matches. Looking up the rest from reference TRBV7-3 and TRBJ2-2 gives the full variable domain: GAGVSQTPSNKVTEKGKYVELRCDPISGHTALYWYRQSLGQGPEFLIYFQGTGAADDSGLPNDRFFAVRPEGSVSTLKIQRTERGDSAVYLCASSALASNTGELFFGEGSRLTVL.

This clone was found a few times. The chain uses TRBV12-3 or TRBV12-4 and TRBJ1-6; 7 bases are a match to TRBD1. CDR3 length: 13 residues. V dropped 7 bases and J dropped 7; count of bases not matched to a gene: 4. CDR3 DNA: TGTGCCAGCAACGACAGGGCGAATTCACCCCTCCACTTT. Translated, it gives CASNDRANSPLHF.

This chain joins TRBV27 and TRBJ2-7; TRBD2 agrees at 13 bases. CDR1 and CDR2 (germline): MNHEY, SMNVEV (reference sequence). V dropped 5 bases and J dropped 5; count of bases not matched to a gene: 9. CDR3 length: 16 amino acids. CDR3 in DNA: TGTGCCAGCAGTCTCGGACTAGCGGGAGTTTCGGACGAGCAGTACTTC. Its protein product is CASSLGLAGVSDEQYF.

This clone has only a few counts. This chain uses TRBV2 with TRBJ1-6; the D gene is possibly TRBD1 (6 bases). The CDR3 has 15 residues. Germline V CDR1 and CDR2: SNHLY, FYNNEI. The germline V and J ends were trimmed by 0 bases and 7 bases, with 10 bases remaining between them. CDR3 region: CASSEAQGQNSPLHF. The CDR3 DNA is TGTGCCAGCAGTGAAGCGCAAGGACAGAATTCACCCCTCCACTTT.

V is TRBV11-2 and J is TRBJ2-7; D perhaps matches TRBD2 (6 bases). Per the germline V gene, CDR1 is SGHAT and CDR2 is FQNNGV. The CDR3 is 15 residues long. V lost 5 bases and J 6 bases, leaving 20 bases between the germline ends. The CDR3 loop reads CASSPLASATSEQYF. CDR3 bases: TGTGCCAGCAGCCCGCTAGCGTCTGCTACCAGCGAGCAGTACTTC.

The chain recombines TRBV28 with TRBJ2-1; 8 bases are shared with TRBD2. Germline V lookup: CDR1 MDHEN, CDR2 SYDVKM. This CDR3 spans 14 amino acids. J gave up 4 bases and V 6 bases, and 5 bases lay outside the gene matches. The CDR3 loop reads CASRTGGRYNEQFF. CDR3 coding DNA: TGTGCCAGCAGAACGGGAGGGCGGTACAATGAGCAGTTCTTC.

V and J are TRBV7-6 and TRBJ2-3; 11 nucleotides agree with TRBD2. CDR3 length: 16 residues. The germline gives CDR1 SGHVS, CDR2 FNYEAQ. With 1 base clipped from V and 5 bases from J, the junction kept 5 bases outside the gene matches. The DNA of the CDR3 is TGTGCCAGCAGCTTAGTAGCGGGAGGGCTGCAAGATACGCAGTATTTT. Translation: CASSLVAGGLQDTQYF.

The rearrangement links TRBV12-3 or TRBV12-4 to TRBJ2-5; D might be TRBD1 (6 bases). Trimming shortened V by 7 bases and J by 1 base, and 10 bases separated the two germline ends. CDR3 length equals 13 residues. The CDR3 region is CASTRTAQETQYF. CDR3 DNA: TGTGCCAGCACCAGGACAGCCCAAGAGACCCAGTACTTC.

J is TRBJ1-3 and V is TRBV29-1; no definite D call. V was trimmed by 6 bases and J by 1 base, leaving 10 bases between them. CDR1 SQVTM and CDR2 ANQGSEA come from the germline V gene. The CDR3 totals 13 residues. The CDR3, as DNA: TGCAGCGTCGTGACGGGGTCTGGAAACACCATATATTTT. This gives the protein CSVVTGSGNTIYF. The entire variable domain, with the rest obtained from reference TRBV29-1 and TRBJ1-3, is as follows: SAVISQKPSRDICQRGTSLTIQCQVDSQVTMMFWYRQQPGQSLTLIATANQGSEATYESGFVIDKFPISRPNLTFSTLTVSNMSPEDSSIYLCSVVTGSGNTIYFGEGSWLTVV.

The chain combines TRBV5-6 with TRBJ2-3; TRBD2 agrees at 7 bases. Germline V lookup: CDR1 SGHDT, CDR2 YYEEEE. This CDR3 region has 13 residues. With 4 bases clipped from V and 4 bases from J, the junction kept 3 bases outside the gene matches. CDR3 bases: TGTGCCAGCAGCATTAGCGGGCCAGATACGCAGTATTTT. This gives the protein CASSISGPDTQYF.

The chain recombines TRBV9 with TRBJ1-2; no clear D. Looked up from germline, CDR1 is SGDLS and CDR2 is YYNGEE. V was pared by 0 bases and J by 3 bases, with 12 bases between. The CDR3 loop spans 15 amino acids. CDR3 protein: CASSVESGWDYGYTF. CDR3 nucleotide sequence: TGTGCCAGCAGCGTAGAATCAGGCTGGGACTATGGCTACACCTTC.

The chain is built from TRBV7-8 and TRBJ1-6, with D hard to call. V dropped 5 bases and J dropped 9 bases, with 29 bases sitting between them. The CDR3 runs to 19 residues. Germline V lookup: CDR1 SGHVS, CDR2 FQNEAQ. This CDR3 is CASSLRRRTAILIPSPLHF. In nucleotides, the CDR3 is TGTGCCAGCAGCCTACGACGGAGGACGGCGATTCTGATCCCTTCACCCCTCCACTTT.

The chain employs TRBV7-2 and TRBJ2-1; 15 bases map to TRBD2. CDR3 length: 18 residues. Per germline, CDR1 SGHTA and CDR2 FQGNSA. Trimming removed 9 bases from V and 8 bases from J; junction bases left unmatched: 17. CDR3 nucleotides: TGTGCCAGTACAAGGGGTGGACTAGCGGGAGGGCCTTCATATGAGCAGTTCTTC. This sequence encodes CASTRGGLAGGPSYEQFF.

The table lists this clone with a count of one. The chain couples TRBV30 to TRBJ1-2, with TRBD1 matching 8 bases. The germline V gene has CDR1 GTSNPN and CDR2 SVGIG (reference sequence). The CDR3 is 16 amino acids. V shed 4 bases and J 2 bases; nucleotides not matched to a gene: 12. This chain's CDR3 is CAWTSSAAGGNYGYTF. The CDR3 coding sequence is TGTGCCTGGACCTCCTCAGCGGCAGGGGGCAACTATGGCTACACCTTC.

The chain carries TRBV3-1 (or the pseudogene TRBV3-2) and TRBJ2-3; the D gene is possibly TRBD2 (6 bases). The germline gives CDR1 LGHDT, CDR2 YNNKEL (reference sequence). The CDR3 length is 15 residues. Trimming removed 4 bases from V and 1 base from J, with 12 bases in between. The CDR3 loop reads CASSPHGSRTDTQYF. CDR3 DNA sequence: TGTGCCAGCAGCCCCCACGGGAGTCGCACAGATACGCAGTATTTT.